This is a list of T cell receptor beta chains from one sample in a study of graft-versus-host responses after intestinal transplantation. Clones were sequenced by immunoSEQ multiplex PCR, and TCRdb holds only the in-frame ones, with some missing. The sample includes roughly 1,700 clones, over 75% seen only once; the top ten take more than 15%. Sample: ileum tissue, taken 12 days after intestinal transplant. These receptors all stem from a human patient who received an intestinal transplant, so some T cells may come from the graft donor. Each CDR3 is given without its conserved first and last residue. The order of the fields is J gene, V gene, CDR3 protein.

>TRBJ2-1|TRBV4-3
ASSQARGEQF
>TRBJ2-2|TRBV2
ASSRQGEDTGELF
>TRBJ2-5|TRBV28
ASSFGGLQETQY
>TRBJ2-1|TRBV5-4
ASSLEDTQEEF
>TRBJ1-1|TRBV4-3
ASSRKEGFRAEAF
>TRBJ1-3|TRBV9
ASSGSSPGRNTIY
>TRBJ1-2|TRBV28
ASSSSPDSLNGYT
>TRBJ2-5|TRBV4-3
ASSQDRVLAGGPSEETQY
>TRBJ1-1|TRBV7-2
ASSLGMNTEAF
>TRBJ1-2|TRBV6-1
ASSERHFGGYT
>TRBJ1-1|TRBV9
ASSVQDGNTEAF
>TRBJ2-7|TRBV7-2
ASSLGTSGRAYEQY
>TRBJ2-7|TRBV2
ASSNSGSPPYEQY
>TRBJ2-6|TRBV9
ASSRGLSGANVLT
>TRBJ2-3|TRBV5-4
ASSLPTSGSADTQY
>TRBJ1-1|TRBV4-1
ASSMGGSNTEAF
>TRBJ1-1|TRBV5-1
ASSLRTGVNTEAF
>TRBJ2-2|TRBV19
ASSIFGQGFTGELF
>TRBJ2-2|TRBV21-1
ASSKRMALGRRDTGELF
>TRBJ2-5|TRBV4-1
ASSPYEQGEGETQY
>TRBJ2-7|TRBV6-1
ASSQVAASSYEQY
>TRBJ1-3|TRBV12-5
ASGLAGVYGNTIY
>TRBJ1-1|TRBV28
ASSSEPAGNTEAF
>TRBJ1-2|TRBV30
AWSVPYNNYGYT
>TRBJ2-2|TRBV25-1
ASSERWCATNNTGELF
>TRBJ2-1|TRBV19
ASSPGTRGGNEQF
>TRBJ2-1|TRBV5-8
ASSLERGEYNEQF
>TRBJ2-7|TRBV7-9
ASSSGRGPYEQY
>TRBJ2-7|TRBV23-1
ASSHRYEQY